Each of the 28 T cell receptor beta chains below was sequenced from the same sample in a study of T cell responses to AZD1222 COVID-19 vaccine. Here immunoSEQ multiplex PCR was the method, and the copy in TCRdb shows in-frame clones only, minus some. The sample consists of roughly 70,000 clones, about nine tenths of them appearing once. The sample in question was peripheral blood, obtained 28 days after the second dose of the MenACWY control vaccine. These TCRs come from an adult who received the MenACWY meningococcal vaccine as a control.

CDR3 in amino acids: CAVAGSLNTGELFF. The CDR3 DNA reads TGTGCGGTGGCGGGATCACTGAACACCGGGGAGCTGTTTTTT. The rearrangement joins TRBV7-2 to TRBJ2-2; perhaps TRBD2 as D (6 bases). This CDR3 contains 14 residues. Germline assignment: CDR1 SGHTA and CDR2 FQGNSA.

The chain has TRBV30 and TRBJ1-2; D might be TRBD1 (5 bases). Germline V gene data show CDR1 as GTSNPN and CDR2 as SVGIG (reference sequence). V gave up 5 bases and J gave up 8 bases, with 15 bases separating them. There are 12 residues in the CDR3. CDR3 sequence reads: CAWRQFPGGYTF. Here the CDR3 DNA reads TGTGCCTGGCGACAGTTTCCAGGCGGCTACACCTTC.

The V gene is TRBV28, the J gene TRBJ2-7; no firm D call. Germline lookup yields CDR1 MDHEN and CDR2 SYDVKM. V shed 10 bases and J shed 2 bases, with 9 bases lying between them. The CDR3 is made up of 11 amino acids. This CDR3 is CATTETYEQYF. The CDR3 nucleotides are TGTGCCACCACGGAGACCTACGAGCAGTACTTC. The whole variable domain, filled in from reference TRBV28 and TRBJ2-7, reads DVKVTQSSRYLVKRTGEKVFLECVQDMDHENMFWYRQDPGLGLRLIYFSYDVKMKEKGDIPEGYSVSREKKERFSLILESASTNQTSMYLCATTETYEQYFGPGTRLTVT.

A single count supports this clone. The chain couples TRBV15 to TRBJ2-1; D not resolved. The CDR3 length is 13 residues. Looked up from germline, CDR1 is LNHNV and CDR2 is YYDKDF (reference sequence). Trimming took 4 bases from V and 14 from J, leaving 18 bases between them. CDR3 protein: CATSNPDPLDEFF. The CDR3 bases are TGTGCCACCAGCAACCCGGACCCCCTGGACGAGTTCTTC.

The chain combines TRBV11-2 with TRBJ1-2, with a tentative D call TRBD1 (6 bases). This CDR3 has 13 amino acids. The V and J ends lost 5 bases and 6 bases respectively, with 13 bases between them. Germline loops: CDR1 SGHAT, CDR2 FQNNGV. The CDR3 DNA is TGTGCCAGCAGCGCCGGGAGGGGGGATGGCTACACCTTC. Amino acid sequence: CASSAGRGDGYTF.

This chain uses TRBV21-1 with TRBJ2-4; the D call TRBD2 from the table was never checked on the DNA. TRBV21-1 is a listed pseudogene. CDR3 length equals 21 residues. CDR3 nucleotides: TGTGCCAGCAGCAAATACGACTTAGCGGGAATATACCTATTAGCCAAAAACATTCAGTACTTC. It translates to CASSKYDLAGIYLLAKNIQYF.

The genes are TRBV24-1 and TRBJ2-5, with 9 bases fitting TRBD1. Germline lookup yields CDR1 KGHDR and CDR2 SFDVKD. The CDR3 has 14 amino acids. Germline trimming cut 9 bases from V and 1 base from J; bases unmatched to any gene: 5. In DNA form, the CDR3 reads TGTGCCACCGAGGCACAGGGGGCCCAAGAGACCCAGTACTTC. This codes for CATEAQGAQETQYF.

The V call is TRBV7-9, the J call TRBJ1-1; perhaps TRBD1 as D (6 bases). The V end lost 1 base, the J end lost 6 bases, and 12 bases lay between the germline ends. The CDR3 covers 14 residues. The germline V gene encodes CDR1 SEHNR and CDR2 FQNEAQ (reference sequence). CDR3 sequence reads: CASSLGAGVAEAFF. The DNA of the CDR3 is TGTGCCAGCAGCTTAGGGGCAGGGGTAGCTGAAGCTTTCTTT. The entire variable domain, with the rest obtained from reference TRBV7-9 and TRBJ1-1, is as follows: DTGVSQNPRHKITKRGQNVTFRCDPISEHNRLYWYRQTLGQGPEFLTYFQNEAQLEKSRLLSDRFSAERPKGSFSTLEIQRTEQGDSAMYLCASSLGAGVAEAFFGQGTRLTVV.

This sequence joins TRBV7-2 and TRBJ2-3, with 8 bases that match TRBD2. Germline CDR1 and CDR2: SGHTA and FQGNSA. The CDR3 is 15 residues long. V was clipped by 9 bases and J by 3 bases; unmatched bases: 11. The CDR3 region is CASNRAGGGTDTQYF. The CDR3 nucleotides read TGTGCCAGTAACCGGGCGGGAGGAGGGACAGATACGCAGTATTTT.

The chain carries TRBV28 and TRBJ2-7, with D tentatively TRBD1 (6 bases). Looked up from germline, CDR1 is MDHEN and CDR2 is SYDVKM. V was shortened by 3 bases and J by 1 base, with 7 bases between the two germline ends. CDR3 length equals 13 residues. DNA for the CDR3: TGTGCCAGCAGTTTTCAGGGGTCCTACGAGCAGTACTTC. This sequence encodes CASSFQGSYEQYF.

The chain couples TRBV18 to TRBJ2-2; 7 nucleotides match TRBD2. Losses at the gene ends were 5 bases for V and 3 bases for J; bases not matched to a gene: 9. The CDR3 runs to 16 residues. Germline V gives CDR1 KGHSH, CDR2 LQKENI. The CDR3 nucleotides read TGTGCCAGCTCAGGACCCCAGCGGGGTCACACCGGGGAGCTGTTTTTT. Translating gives CASSGPQRGHTGELFF.

The CDR3 protein is CASSIYGQGQRQPQHF. The CDR3 nucleotides are TGTGCCAGTAGTATCTACGGACAGGGGCAACGACAGCCCCAGCATTTT. The gene calls are TRBV19 and TRBJ1-5; 9 nucleotides line up with TRBD1. The CDR3 length is 16 residues. Germline CDR1 LNHDA, CDR2 SQIVND (reference sequence). V shed 3 bases and J 7 bases; nucleotides not matched to a gene: 10.

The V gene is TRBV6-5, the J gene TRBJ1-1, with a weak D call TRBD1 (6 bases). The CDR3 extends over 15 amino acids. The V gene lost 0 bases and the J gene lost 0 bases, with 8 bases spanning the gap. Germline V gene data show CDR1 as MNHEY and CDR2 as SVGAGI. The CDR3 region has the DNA TGTGCCAGCAGTTACTCGGGGGCCTTGAACACTGAAGCTTTCTTT. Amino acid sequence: CASSYSGALNTEAFF.

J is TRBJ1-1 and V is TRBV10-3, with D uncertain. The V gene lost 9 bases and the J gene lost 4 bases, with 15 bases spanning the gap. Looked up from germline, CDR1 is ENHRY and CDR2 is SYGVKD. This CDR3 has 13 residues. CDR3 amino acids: CAICPSGSTEAFF. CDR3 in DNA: TGTGCCATATGCCCCAGTGGCAGCACTGAAGCTTTCTTT.

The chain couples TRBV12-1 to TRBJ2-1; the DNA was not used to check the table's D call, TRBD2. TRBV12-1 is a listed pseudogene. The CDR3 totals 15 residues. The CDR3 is CARTPPYRSYNEQFF. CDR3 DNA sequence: TGTGCCCGAACCCCCCCCTATCGATCCTACAATGAGCAGTTCTTC.

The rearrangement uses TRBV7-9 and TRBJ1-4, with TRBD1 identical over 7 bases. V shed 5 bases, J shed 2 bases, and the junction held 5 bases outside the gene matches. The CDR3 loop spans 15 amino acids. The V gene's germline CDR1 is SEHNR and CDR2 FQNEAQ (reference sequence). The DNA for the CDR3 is TGTGCCAGCAGCGTATTGACAGGGACTAATGAAAAACTGTTTTTT. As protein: CASSVLTGTNEKLFF.

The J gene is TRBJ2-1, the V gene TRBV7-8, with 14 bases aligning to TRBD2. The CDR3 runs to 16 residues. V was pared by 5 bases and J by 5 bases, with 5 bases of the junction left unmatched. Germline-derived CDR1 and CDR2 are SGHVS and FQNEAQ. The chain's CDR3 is CASSRGLAGGHNEQFF. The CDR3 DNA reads TGTGCCAGCAGCCGAGGACTAGCGGGAGGACACAATGAGCAGTTCTTC.

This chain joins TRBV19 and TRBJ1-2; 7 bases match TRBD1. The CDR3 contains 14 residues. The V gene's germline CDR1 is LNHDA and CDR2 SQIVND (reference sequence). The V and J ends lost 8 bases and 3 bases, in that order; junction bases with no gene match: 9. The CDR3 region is CASGDPGQYYGYTF. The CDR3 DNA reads TGTGCCAGTGGCGACCCGGGACAGTACTATGGCTACACCTTC.

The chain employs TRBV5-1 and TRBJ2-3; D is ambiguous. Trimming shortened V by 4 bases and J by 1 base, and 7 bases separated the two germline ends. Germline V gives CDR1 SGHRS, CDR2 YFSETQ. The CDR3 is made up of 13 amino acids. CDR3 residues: CASSASGTDTQYF. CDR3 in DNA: TGCGCCAGCAGCGCCTCGGGCACAGATACGCAGTATTTT.

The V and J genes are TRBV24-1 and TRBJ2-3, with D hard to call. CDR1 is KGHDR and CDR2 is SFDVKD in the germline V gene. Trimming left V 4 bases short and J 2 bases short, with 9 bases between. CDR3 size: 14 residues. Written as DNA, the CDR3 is TGTGCCACCAGTGAGGCCACTCACACAGATACGCAGTATTTT. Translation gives CATSEATHTDTQYF.

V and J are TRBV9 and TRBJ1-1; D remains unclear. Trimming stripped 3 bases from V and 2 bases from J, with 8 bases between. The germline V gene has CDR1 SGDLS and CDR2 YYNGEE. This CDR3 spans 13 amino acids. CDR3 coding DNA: TGTGCCAGCAGCGCGAGAGTCAACACTGAAGCTTTCTTT. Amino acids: CASSARVNTEAFF.

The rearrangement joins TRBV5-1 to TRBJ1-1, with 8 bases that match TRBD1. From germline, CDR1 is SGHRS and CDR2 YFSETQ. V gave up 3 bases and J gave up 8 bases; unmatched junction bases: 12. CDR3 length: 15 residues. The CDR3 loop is CASSWGTGAGREAFF. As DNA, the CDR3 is TGCGCCAGCAGCTGGGGGACAGGTGCTGGTAGGGAAGCTTTCTTT.

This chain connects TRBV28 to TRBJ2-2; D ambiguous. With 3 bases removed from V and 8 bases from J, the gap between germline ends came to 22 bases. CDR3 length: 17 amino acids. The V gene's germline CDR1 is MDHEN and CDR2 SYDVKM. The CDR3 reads CASSLGRLGEPTGELFF. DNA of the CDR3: TGTGCCAGCAGTTTGGGCCGTTTGGGCGAACCCACGGGGGAGCTGTTTTTT.

This CDR3 is CASSHKDGTSKETQYF. The CDR3 nucleotides read TGTGCCAGCAGCCACAAAGACGGGACTTCAAAAGAGACCCAGTACTTC. The V and J genes are TRBV3-1 (or the pseudogene TRBV3-2) and TRBJ2-5; a weak D match, TRBD2 (6 bases). This CDR3 has 16 amino acids. The V gene lost 3 bases and the J gene lost 3 bases, with 17 bases spanning the gap. The germline CDR1 and CDR2 sequences are LGHDT and YNNKEL (reference sequence).

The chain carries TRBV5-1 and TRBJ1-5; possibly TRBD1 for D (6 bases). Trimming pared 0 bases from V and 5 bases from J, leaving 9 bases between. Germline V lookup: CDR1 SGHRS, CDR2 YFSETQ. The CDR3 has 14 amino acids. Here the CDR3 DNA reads TGCGCCAGCAGCTTGGGACAGGCGGATCAGCCCCAGCATTTT. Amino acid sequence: CASSLGQADQPQHF. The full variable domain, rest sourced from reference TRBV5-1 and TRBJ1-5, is KAGVTQTPRYLIKTRGQQVTLSCSPISGHRSVSWYQQTPGQGLQFLFEYFSETQRNKGNFPGRFSGRQFSNSRSEMNVSTLELGDSALYLCASSLGQADQPQHFGDGTRLSIL.

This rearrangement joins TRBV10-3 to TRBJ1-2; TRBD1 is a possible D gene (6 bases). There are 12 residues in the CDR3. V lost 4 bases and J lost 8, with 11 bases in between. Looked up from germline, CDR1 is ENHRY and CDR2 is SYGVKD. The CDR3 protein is CAISGATGGYTF. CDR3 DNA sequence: TGTGCCATCAGTGGTGCGACAGGCGGCTACACCTTC.

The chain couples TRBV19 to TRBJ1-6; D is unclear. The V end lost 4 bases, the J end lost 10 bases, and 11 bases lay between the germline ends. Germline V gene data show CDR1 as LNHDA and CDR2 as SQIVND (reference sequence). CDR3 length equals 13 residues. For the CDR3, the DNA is TGTGCCAGTAGTACCGCAAGAGAGTCACCCCTCCACTTT. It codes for CASSTARESPLHF. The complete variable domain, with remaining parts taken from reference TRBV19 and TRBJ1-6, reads DGGITQSPKYLFRKEGQNVTLSCEQNLNHDAMYWYRQDPGQGLRLIYYSQIVNDFQKGDIAEGYSVSREKKESFPLTVTSAQKNPTAFYLCASSTARESPLHFGNGTRLTVT.

CDR3 in amino acids: CASSPDLTGEQFF. The CDR3 region has the DNA TGTGCCAGCTCACCAGACCTGACGGGTGAGCAGTTCTTC. The gene calls are TRBV18 and TRBJ2-1; D is ambiguous. The length of the CDR3 is 13 residues. V dropped 2 bases and J dropped 9 bases, with 11 bases sitting between them. Looked up from germline, CDR1 is KGHSH and CDR2 is LQKENI.